This T cell receptor (beta chain) was captured by sequencing in a study of early T cells in non-severe SARS-CoV-2 infection. The wider study: Investigators sequenced bulk RNA drawn from unsorted whole blood, and chains remained unpaired.

The CDR3 consists of 17 residues. V was shortened by 3 bases and J by 1 base, with 18 bases between the two germline ends. The germline CDR1 and CDR2 sequences are SGHTA and FQGNSA. Each cDNA molecule carried a unique molecular identifier. TCRdb used MiXCR to reprocess the 5' RACE reads, holding one entry per CDR3 protein. The repertoire holds about 47,000 distinct CDR3 sequences, with less than 9.5% as singletons. This clonotype was found a few times. The sequence came from an adult who was a healthcare worker with PCR-confirmed SARS-CoV-2 infection or an uninfected control (not recorded which). V usage is TRBV7-2 and J usage is TRBJ1-1, with a possible D match to TRBD1 (6 bases). Sequences were derived from whole blood, sampled at baseline. The CDR3 region has the DNA TGTGCCAGCAGCTTGGGGGGCGGAATGACAGAGAACACTGAAGCTTTCTTT. Amino acid sequence: CASSLGGGMTENTEAFF.